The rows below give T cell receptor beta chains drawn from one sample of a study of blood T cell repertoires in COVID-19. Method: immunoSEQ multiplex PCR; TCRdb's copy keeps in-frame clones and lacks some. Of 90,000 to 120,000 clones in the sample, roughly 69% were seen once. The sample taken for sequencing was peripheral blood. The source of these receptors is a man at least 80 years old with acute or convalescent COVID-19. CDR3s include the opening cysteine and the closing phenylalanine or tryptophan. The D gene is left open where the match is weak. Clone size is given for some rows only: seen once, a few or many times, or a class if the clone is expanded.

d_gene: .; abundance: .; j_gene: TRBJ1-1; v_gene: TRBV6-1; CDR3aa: CASSESGGWTEAFF; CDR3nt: TGTGCCAGCAGTGAATCGGGGGGGTGGACTGAAGCTTTCTTT
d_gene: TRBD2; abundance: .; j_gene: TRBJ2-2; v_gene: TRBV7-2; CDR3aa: CASSSISGSGFVGELFF; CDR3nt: TGTGCCAGCAGCTCCATTAGCGGGAGTGGGTTCGTCGGGGAGCTGTTTTTT
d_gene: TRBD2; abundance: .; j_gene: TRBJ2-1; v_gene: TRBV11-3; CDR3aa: CASSSSGTSGTYEQFF; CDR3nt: TGTGCCAGCAGCTCCTCCGGGACTAGCGGGACTTATGAGCAGTTCTTC
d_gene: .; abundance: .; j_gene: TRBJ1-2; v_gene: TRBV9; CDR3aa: CASSVGGSPGNYGYTF; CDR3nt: TGTGCCAGCAGCGTAGGAGGTAGTCCCGGGAACTATGGCTACACCTTC
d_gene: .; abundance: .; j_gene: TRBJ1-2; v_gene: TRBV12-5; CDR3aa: CASALGLSYGYTF; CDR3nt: TGTGCTAGCGCTTTGGGACTCAGCTATGGCTACACCTTC
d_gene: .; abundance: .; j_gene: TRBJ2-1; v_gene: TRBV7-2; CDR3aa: CASSPFQGNNEQFF; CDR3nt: TGTGCCAGCAGCCCCTTTCAGGGAAACAATGAGCAGTTCTTC
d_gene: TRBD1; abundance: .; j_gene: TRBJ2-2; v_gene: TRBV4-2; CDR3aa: CASSDVQGAHTGELFF; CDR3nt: TGTGCCAGCAGCGACGTACAGGGGGCTCACACCGGGGAGCTGTTTTTT
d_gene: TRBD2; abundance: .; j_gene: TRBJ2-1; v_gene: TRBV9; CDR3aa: CASSLSGSSINEQFF; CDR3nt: TGTGCCAGCAGCCTGAGCGGGAGTTCGATCAATGAGCAGTTCTTC
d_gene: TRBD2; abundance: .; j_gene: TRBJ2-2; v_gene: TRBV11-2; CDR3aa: CASSPVVLAGATGELFF; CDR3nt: TGTGCCAGCAGCCCAGTGGTACTAGCGGGAGCCACCGGGGAGCTGTTTTTT
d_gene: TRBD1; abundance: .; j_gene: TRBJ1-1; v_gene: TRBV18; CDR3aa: CASSRDRGPTEAFF; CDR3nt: TGTGCCAGCTCCCGAGACAGGGGGCCCACTGAAGCTTTCTTT
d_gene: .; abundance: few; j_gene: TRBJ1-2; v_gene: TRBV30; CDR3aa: CAWSFTNYGYTF; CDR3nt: TGTGCCTGGAGTTTTACTAACTATGGCTACACCTTC
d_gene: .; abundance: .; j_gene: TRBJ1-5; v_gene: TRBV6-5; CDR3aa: CASQAVNNQPQHF; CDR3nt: TGTGCCAGCCAAGCGGTCAACAATCAGCCCCAGCATTTT
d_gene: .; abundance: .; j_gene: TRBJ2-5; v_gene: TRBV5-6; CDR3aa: CASSLTGGETQYF; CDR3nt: TGTGCCAGCAGCTTGACTGGAGGGGAGACCCAGTACTTC